The present T cell receptor beta chain was sequenced within a study of T-cell reconstitution after alpha-beta-depleted transplantation in children. A library of TCRbeta sequences, prepared with unique molecular identifiers, was generated. TCRdb re-analysed the PCR reads in MiXCR, keeping a single row per CDR3 protein. Of around 420,000 distinct CDR3 sequences listed, 15% to 20% are singletons. In germline, CDR1 is MNHEY, CDR2 SVGEGT. Trimming cost V 2 bases and J 4 bases; bases outside gene matches: 8. The CDR3 contains 16 residues. This clonotype was seen a handful of times. The rearrangement uses TRBV6-2 or TRBV6-3 and TRBJ2-1; 7 nucleotides match TRBD1. The sample here was PBMCs, mostly from graft donor cells, taken 360 days after TCRalphabeta/CD19-depleted stem cell transplant. The TCR comes from a boy younger than two who had a stem cell transplant for Wiskott-Aldrich syndrome, so the T cells may come from the graft donor. CDR3 protein: CASSYGRDRVYNEQFF. CDR3 coding DNA: TGTGCCAGCAGTTACGGCCGGGACAGAGTTTACAATGAGCAGTTCTTC.